A selection of T cell receptor beta chains follows, all from one sample in a study of blood T cell repertoires in COVID-19. The data were produced by immunoSEQ multiplex PCR, yet TCRdb's version contains in-frame clones alone and is incomplete. Of about 260,000 clones in the sample, roughly 90% were seen once. Sequenced input: peripheral blood. All receptors come from a young man with active or convalescent COVID-19. Each CDR3 is given with its conserved first and last residue. The D gene is left open where the match is weak. Only some rows state a clone size, as once, few, many or a class for expanded clones.

J gene: TRBJ1-2; CDR3 length: 15; clone size: .; D gene: .; V gene: TRBV6-2/TRBV6-3; CDR3 DNA: TGTGCCAGCAGTTACGCGGGGCGGGCTAACTATGGCTACACCTTC; CDR3 protein: CASSYAGRANYGYTF
J gene: TRBJ2-3; CDR3 length: 14; clone size: .; D gene: .; V gene: TRBV7-3; CDR3 DNA: TGTGCCAGCAGTCTCGGGGGTCGCACAGATACGCAGTATTTT; CDR3 protein: CASSLGGRTDTQYF
J gene: TRBJ2-3; CDR3 length: 16; clone size: .; D gene: TRBD2; V gene: TRBV10-3; CDR3 DNA: TGTGCCATCAGTGACCCGGGGGGACCTAATACAGATACGCAGTATTTT; CDR3 protein: CAISDPGGPNTDTQYF
J gene: TRBJ2-2; CDR3 length: 14; clone size: .; D gene: .; V gene: TRBV7-2; CDR3 DNA: TGTGCCAGCAGCCCGAGAACGAACACCGGGGAGCTGTTTTTT; CDR3 protein: CASSPRTNTGELFF
J gene: TRBJ2-5; CDR3 length: 13; clone size: .; D gene: .; V gene: TRBV11-3; CDR3 DNA: TGTGCCAGCAGCTTAGACCGTAAAGAGACCCAGTACTTC; CDR3 protein: CASSLDRKETQYF
J gene: TRBJ2-1; CDR3 length: 18; clone size: .; D gene: TRBD1; V gene: TRBV9; CDR3 DNA: TGTGCCAGCAGCGAACCCCGGGACAGGGGATCTCCCTACAATGAGCAGTTCTTC; CDR3 protein: CASSEPRDRGSPYNEQFF
J gene: TRBJ1-1; CDR3 length: 16; clone size: .; D gene: .; V gene: TRBV5-4; CDR3 DNA: TGTGCCAGCAGCTGGGGGGGTCCAGGGAGGGACACTGAAGCTTTCTTT; CDR3 protein: CASSWGGPGRDTEAFF
J gene: TRBJ2-1; CDR3 length: 15; clone size: .; D gene: .; V gene: TRBV4-3; CDR3 DNA: TGCGCCAGCAGCTCCTGGGCGGGGGCGGAGGGTGAGCAGTTCTTC; CDR3 protein: CASSSWAGAEGEQFF
J gene: TRBJ2-6; CDR3 length: 17; clone size: .; D gene: TRBD1; V gene: TRBV24-1; CDR3 DNA: TGTGCCGGCACGGACGGGGACAGGGTGTCTGGGGCCAACGTCCTGACTTTC; CDR3 protein: CAGTDGDRVSGANVLTF
J gene: TRBJ2-5; CDR3 length: 19; clone size: .; D gene: TRBD2; V gene: TRBV11-2; CDR3 DNA: TGTGCCAGCAGCTTAGGGAAGGCTAGCGGGGGGCCTATACAAGAGACCCAGTACTTC; CDR3 protein: CASSLGKASGGPIQETQYF
J gene: TRBJ2-1; CDR3 length: 16; clone size: .; D gene: TRBD2; V gene: TRBV9; CDR3 DNA: TGTGCCAGCAGCGTAGTCGGCGGGGGGGTCTACAATGAGCAGTTCTTC; CDR3 protein: CASSVVGGGVYNEQFF
J gene: TRBJ2-7; CDR3 length: 14; clone size: .; D gene: TRBD1; V gene: TRBV7-8; CDR3 DNA: TGTGCCAGCAGGAGACAGGGGGCCTCCTACGAGCAGTACTTC; CDR3 protein: CASRRQGASYEQYF
J gene: TRBJ2-3; CDR3 length: 16; clone size: .; D gene: TRBD1; V gene: TRBV30; CDR3 DNA: TGTGCCTGGAGGGGACAGGGGGGAACCTACACAGATACGCAGTATTTT; CDR3 protein: CAWRGQGGTYTDTQYF
J gene: TRBJ2-3; CDR3 length: 19; clone size: .; D gene: .; V gene: TRBV27; CDR3 DNA: TGTGCCAGCAGTTTATCGGCCTGGGTGGGGGGGGCTAGCACAGATACGCAGTATTTT; CDR3 protein: CASSLSAWVGGASTDTQYF
J gene: TRBJ2-5; CDR3 length: 16; clone size: .; D gene: TRBD2; V gene: TRBV5-1; CDR3 DNA: TGCGCCAGCAGCTTGGGACCTAGCGGGGGACAAGAGACCCAGTACTTC; CDR3 protein: CASSLGPSGGQETQYF
J gene: TRBJ2-7; CDR3 length: 15; clone size: once; D gene: TRBD1; V gene: TRBV6-2/TRBV6-3; CDR3 DNA: TGTGCCAGCAGTTACGACAGGGGGATGACCTACGAGCAGTACTTC; CDR3 protein: CASSYDRGMTYEQYF
J gene: TRBJ2-7; CDR3 length: 13; clone size: .; D gene: .; V gene: TRBV2; CDR3 DNA: TGTGCCAGCTCAGGGGTTCTTCCCTACGAGCAGTACTTC; CDR3 protein: CASSGVLPYEQYF
J gene: TRBJ2-5; CDR3 length: 13; clone size: .; D gene: .; V gene: TRBV2; CDR3 DNA: TGTGCCAGCAGGCCCCGGGGTTTGGAGACCCAGTACTTC; CDR3 protein: CASRPRGLETQYF
J gene: TRBJ1-2; CDR3 length: 15; clone size: .; D gene: .; V gene: TRBV14; CDR3 DNA: TGTGCCAGCAGCCAAGACAACAGGGTAAACTATGGCTACACCTTC; CDR3 protein: CASSQDNRVNYGYTF
J gene: TRBJ1-1; CDR3 length: 14; clone size: few; D gene: .; V gene: TRBV10-2; CDR3 DNA: TGCGCCAGCCGTCTGGGAGGTCAGGGCACTGAAGCTTTCTTT; CDR3 protein: CASRLGGQGTEAFF
J gene: TRBJ2-3; CDR3 length: 17; clone size: .; D gene: TRBD2; V gene: TRBV19; CDR3 DNA: TGTGCCAGTAGTAAAACTAGCGGCTTTGTAAGCACAGATACGCAGTATTTT; CDR3 protein: CASSKTSGFVSTDTQYF
J gene: TRBJ2-7; CDR3 length: 13; clone size: .; D gene: .; V gene: TRBV10-3; CDR3 DNA: TGTGCCATCAGTGAGAGCTTCTCCTACGAGCAGTACTTC; CDR3 protein: CAISESFSYEQYF
J gene: TRBJ1-2; CDR3 length: 14; clone size: .; D gene: .; V gene: TRBV5-1; CDR3 DNA: TGCGCCAGCAGCTTGCTCAGCGCTAACTATGGCTACACCTTC; CDR3 protein: CASSLLSANYGYTF
J gene: TRBJ2-7; CDR3 length: 15; clone size: .; D gene: .; V gene: TRBV11-2; CDR3 DNA: TGTGCCAGCAGCCCTGAGTCTGACGGACACTACGAGCAGTACTTC; CDR3 protein: CASSPESDGHYEQYF